One sample yielded the 27 T cell receptor beta chains listed below, sequenced in a study of cytomegalovirus exposure and HLA in healthy donors. A multiplex PCR was run with 60 Vbeta primers and 13 Jbeta primers. TCRdb's copy holds only in-frame clones and misses some; the assay was immunoSEQ multiplex PCR. Altogether tens of thousands of clones are present, about 68% being singletons, with the ten largest covering almost 7.5%. Sequences were obtained from PBMCs. The source is a woman in her 30s in good health and CMV-seropositive.

The chain couples TRBV28 to TRBJ1-1, with 7 bases fitting TRBD1. Germline CDR1 is MDHEN and CDR2 is SYDVKM. Trimming took 2 bases from V and 1 from J; bases not matched to a gene: 4. CDR3 size: 15 residues. For the CDR3, the DNA is TGTGCCAGCAGTTTAGTCGCAGGGGGGAACACTGAAGCTTTCTTT. This codes for CASSLVAGGNTEAFF.

The CDR3 sequence: CASSEGWGEGNTIYF. CDR3 bases: TGTGCCAGCAGCGAAGGATGGGGGGAAGGAAACACCATATATTTT. The chain joins TRBV4-2 to TRBJ1-3; TRBD1 might be the D (5 bases). From germline, CDR1 is LGHNA and CDR2 YNFKEQ. This CDR3 spans 15 amino acids. Trimming removed 5 bases at V and 4 bases at J, with 15 bases between.

The chain carries TRBV6-5 and TRBJ1-2; 7 nucleotides agree with TRBD1. Losses at the gene ends were 4 bases for V and 2 bases for J; bases not matched to a gene: 4. Germline CDR1 reads MNHEY; CDR2 reads SVGAGI. The CDR3 has 14 amino acids. In DNA form, the CDR3 reads TGTGCCAGCAGTTCCTGGACAGGAAACTATGGCTACACCTTC. Translating it yields CASSSWTGNYGYTF.

This clone was seen only a few times. The rearrangement uses TRBV7-9 and TRBJ2-3; weak D call: TRBD1 (7 bases). CDR1 is SEHNR and CDR2 is FQNEAQ in the germline V gene (reference sequence). The V end lost 7 bases, the J end lost 0 bases, and 20 bases lay between the germline ends. This CDR3 region has 17 residues. Here the CDR3 DNA reads TGTGCCAGCAAACCTACGCAGGGGGGATCTAGCACAGATACGCAGTATTTT. This codes for CASKPTQGGSSTDTQYF.

The gene calls are TRBV28 and TRBJ1-5, with D uncertain. V was trimmed by 5 bases and J by 5 bases, leaving 13 bases between them. Looked up from germline, CDR1 is MDHEN and CDR2 is SYDVKM. The length of the CDR3 is 14 residues. CDR3 sequence (DNA): TGTGCCAGCAGTCCTAGCCGCAGCGATCAGCCCCAGCATTTT. The encoded protein is CASSPSRSDQPQHF.

The V gene is TRBV18, the J gene TRBJ2-5; weak D call: TRBD2 (5 bases). The CDR3 consists of 11 residues. Trimming stripped 6 bases from V and 7 bases from J, with 9 bases between. Germline CDR1 is KGHSH and CDR2 is LQKENI. The CDR3 reads CASSPGSTQYF. The CDR3 DNA sequence: TGTGCCAGCTCCCCGGGATCGACCCAGTACTTC. Drawing the rest from reference TRBV18 and TRBJ2-5, the complete variable domain is NAGVMQNPRHLVRRRGQEARLRCSPMKGHSHVYWYRQLPEEGLKFMVYLQKENIIDESGMPKERFSAEFPKEGPSILRIQQVVRGDSAAYFCASSPGSTQYFGPGTRLLVL.

J is TRBJ2-3 and V is TRBV9; 7 nucleotides line up with TRBD1. The germline V gene has CDR1 SGDLS and CDR2 YYNGEE. This CDR3 has 14 amino acids. V lost 4 bases, J lost 3 bases, and 5 bases stayed unmatched. CDR3 loop: CASSLTGATDTQYF. DNA of the CDR3: TGTGCCAGCAGCTTAACAGGGGCGACAGATACGCAGTATTTT.

The chain uses TRBV27 and TRBJ2-2, with D perhaps TRBD1 (6 bases). V was shortened by 3 bases and J by 7 bases, with 18 bases between the two germline ends. CDR1 and CDR2 (germline): MNHEY, SMNVEV (reference sequence). CDR3 length: 16 amino acids. This CDR3 reads CASSFAIDRSIGELFF. CDR3 DNA sequence: TGTGCCAGCAGTTTTGCAATAGACAGGTCGATCGGGGAGCTGTTTTTT.

The chain has TRBV4-3 and TRBJ2-7; no clear D gene. The germline gives CDR1 LGHNA, CDR2 YSLEER. This CDR3 is built from 14 residues. Trimming removed 3 bases at V and 0 bases at J, with 9 bases between. In nucleotides, the CDR3 is TGCGCCAGCAGCCACAGATCGGGCTCCTACGAGCAGTACTTC. Protein sequence: CASSHRSGSYEQYF.

This clone came up a few times. V is TRBV19 and J is TRBJ1-5, with D unresolved. This CDR3 has 15 residues. Germline values: CDR1 LNHDA, CDR2 SQIVND (reference sequence). The V end lost 6 bases, the J end lost 2 bases, and 14 bases lay between the germline ends. The CDR3 sequence is CASRYLGEGNQPQHF. In DNA, the CDR3 is TGTGCCAGTAGGTACCTAGGTGAGGGCAATCAGCCCCAGCATTTT.

V is TRBV7-8 and J is TRBJ1-3; D possibly corresponds to TRBD1 (6 bases). V lost 2 bases and J 4 bases, leaving 12 bases between the germline ends. The length of the CDR3 is 15 residues. CDR1 SGHVS and CDR2 FQNEAQ come from the germline V gene. The chain's CDR3 is CASSLRTDYGNTIYF. CDR3 nucleotides: TGTGCCAGCAGCTTACGGACAGATTACGGAAACACCATATATTTT.

In its sample, this clone was seen a few times. The chain joins TRBV7-3 to TRBJ1-2; unclear D gene. Germline V CDR1 and CDR2: SGHTA, FQGTGA. V shed 8 bases and J shed 3 bases, with 13 bases lying between them. The CDR3 consists of 13 residues. The chain's CDR3 is CASGPGVDYGYTF. DNA of the CDR3: TGTGCCAGCGGCCCCGGGGTAGACTATGGCTACACCTTC.

This chain links TRBV14 with TRBJ2-1, with 8 bases lining up with TRBD1. Unmatched junction bases numbered 5, after V lost 4 bases and J lost 0 bases. The germline V gene encodes CDR1 SGHDN and CDR2 FVKESK. This CDR3 has 16 residues. CDR3 region: CASSRRDRSSYNEQFF. CDR3 sequence (DNA): TGTGCCAGCAGCCGCCGGGACAGGAGCTCCTACAATGAGCAGTTCTTC.

The rearrangement joins TRBV5-6 to TRBJ2-2, with D possibly matching TRBD1 (5 bases). Germline V gives CDR1 SGHDT, CDR2 YYEEEE. The CDR3 length is 16 residues. The V end lost 3 bases, the J end lost 6 bases, and 18 bases lay between the germline ends. CDR3 amino acids: CASSSPGKLSSGELFF. CDR3 bases: TGTGCCAGCAGCTCCCCAGGGAAATTATCGTCCGGGGAGCTGTTTTTT.

This clone has more than one count but fewer than ten. The chain recombines TRBV11-1 with TRBJ2-6, with D possibly matching TRBD1 (5 bases). The CDR3 runs to 15 residues. CDR1 is SGHAT, CDR2 FQDESV, per germline (reference sequence). Trimming pared 6 bases from V and 2 bases from J, leaving 11 bases between. CDR3 region: CASSTGLPGANVLTF. In DNA form, the CDR3 reads TGTGCCAGCAGTACAGGCCTTCCTGGGGCCAACGTCCTGACTTTC.

J is TRBJ2-1 and V is TRBV28; 12 nucleotides align to TRBD2. V shed 6 bases, J shed 5 bases, and the junction held 8 bases outside the gene matches. The germline CDR1 and CDR2 sequences are MDHEN and SYDVKM. This CDR3 is built from 16 residues. For the CDR3, the DNA is TGTGCCAGCAGCCTGATAAGACTAGCGGGGGACAATGAGCAGTTCTTC. Amino acids: CASSLIRLAGDNEQFF. Combining the CDR3 with reference TRBV28 and TRBJ2-1 gives the whole variable domain DVKVTQSSRYLVKRTGEKVFLECVQDMDHENMFWYRQDPGLGLRLIYFSYDVKMKEKGDIPEGYSVSREKKERFSLILESASTNQTSMYLCASSLIRLAGDNEQFFGPGTRLTVL.

This chain links TRBV9 with TRBJ2-1; 9 positions match TRBD2. J gave up 6 bases and V 2 bases, and 3 bases lay outside the gene matches. The CDR3 spans 14 residues. Germline values: CDR1 SGDLS, CDR2 YYNGEE. The CDR3 loop reads CASSVSGGINEQFF. The CDR3 nucleotides read TGTGCCAGCAGCGTCAGCGGGGGGATCAATGAGCAGTTCTTC.

The chain couples TRBV6-5 to TRBJ1-2; 9 bases are shared with TRBD1. V dropped 5 bases and J dropped 10; count of bases not matched to a gene: 14. CDR1 is MNHEY and CDR2 is SVGAGI in the germline V gene. This CDR3 contains 15 residues. This CDR3 is CASSPLTGGISVYTF. As DNA, the CDR3 is TGTGCCAGCAGTCCCTTGACAGGGGGGATATCGGTCTACACCTTC.

V and J are TRBV6-1 and TRBJ2-1; 9 nucleotides match TRBD2. CDR1 is MNHNS, CDR2 SASEGT, per germline. V was pared by 7 bases and J by 0 bases, with 4 bases of the junction left unmatched. The CDR3 consists of 15 residues. This chain's CDR3 is CASILREGSYNEQFF. DNA of the CDR3: TGTGCCAGCATCCTGCGGGAGGGCTCCTACAATGAGCAGTTCTTC.

The rearrangement joins TRBV5-1 to TRBJ2-5; 8 bases are a match to TRBD1. V dropped 2 bases and J dropped 0; count of bases not matched to a gene: 6. From germline, CDR1 is SGHRS and CDR2 YFSETQ. This CDR3 region has 16 residues. The CDR3 sequence: CASSLGQGWHQETQYF. DNA for the CDR3: TGCGCCAGCAGCTTAGGACAGGGATGGCACCAAGAGACCCAGTACTTC. Filled out from reference TRBV5-1 and TRBJ2-5, the complete variable domain reads KAGVTQTPRYLIKTRGQQVTLSCSPISGHRSVSWYQQTPGQGLQFLFEYFSETQRNKGNFPGRFSGRQFSNSRSEMNVSTLELGDSALYLCASSLGQGWHQETQYFGPGTRLLVL.

V gene TRBV28 combines with J gene TRBJ1-5; D is undetermined. The CDR3 is 16 amino acids. The V end lost 1 base, the J end lost 4 bases, and 14 bases lay between the germline ends. CDR1 MDHEN and CDR2 SYDVKM come from the germline V gene. The CDR3 sequence: CASSLSVGSANQPQHF. CDR3 sequence (DNA): TGTGCCAGCAGTTTATCAGTCGGGTCGGCGAATCAGCCCCAGCATTTT. Full variable domain (rest looked up from reference TRBV28 and TRBJ1-5): DVKVTQSSRYLVKRTGEKVFLECVQDMDHENMFWYRQDPGLGLRLIYFSYDVKMKEKGDIPEGYSVSREKKERFSLILESASTNQTSMYLCASSLSVGSANQPQHFGDGTRLSIL.

J is TRBJ1-6 and V is TRBV11-2, with TRBD1 matching over 8 bases. Losses at the gene ends were 6 bases for V and 8 bases for J; bases not matched to a gene: 6. The CDR3 totals 14 residues. The germline V gene has CDR1 SGHAT and CDR2 FQNNGV. The DNA for the CDR3 is TGTGCCAGCAGACCGGACAGGGCCTATTCACCCCTCCACTTT. Translating gives CASRPDRAYSPLHF.

This chain connects TRBV2 to TRBJ2-1; TRBD2 agrees at 7 bases. CDR1 and CDR2 (germline): SNHLY, FYNNEI. V shed 6 bases, J shed 10 bases, and the junction held 9 bases outside the gene matches. The CDR3 runs to 13 residues. The CDR3 loop reads CASSGTKSREQFF. Written as DNA, the CDR3 is TGTGCCAGCAGCGGGACTAAATCTCGAGAGCAGTTCTTC.

Notes on this clone: The germline gene is not matched at one end of the junction; a read error may be the cause. The CDR3 sequence: CASSFSRDRGLTGELFF. The CDR3 DNA is TGTGCTAGCAGCTTCTCCCGGGACAGGGGCCTAACCGGGGAGCTGTTTTTT. J is TRBJ2-2 and V is TRBV7-7, with 10 bases fitting TRBD1. Germline V gives CDR1 SSHAT, CDR2 FNYEAQ (reference sequence). This CDR3 has 17 amino acids.

The chain joins TRBV4-2 to TRBJ1-4, with D possibly being TRBD1 (5 bases). Trimming pared 3 bases from V and 8 bases from J, leaving 13 bases between. Germline loops: CDR1 LGHNA, CDR2 YNFKEQ. The CDR3 runs to 14 residues. In DNA form, the CDR3 reads TGTGCCAGCAGCCATGGGGGGGTGGGCGAAAAACTGTTTTTT. This gives the protein CASSHGGVGEKLFF.

This chain joins TRBV7-8 and TRBJ2-7; 8 nucleotides match TRBD1. With 5 bases clipped from V and 4 bases from J, the junction kept 10 bases outside the gene matches. Germline CDR1 is SGHVS and CDR2 is FQNEAQ. This CDR3 has 15 residues. CDR3 DNA sequence: TGTGCCAGCAGCCTGGCGGCAGGGGGCGGGTACGAGCAGTACTTC. It translates to CASSLAAGGGYEQYF. The whole variable domain, remainder taken from reference TRBV7-8 and TRBJ2-7, is GAGVSQSPRYKVAKRGQDVALRCDPISGHVSLFWYQQALGQGPEFLTYFQNEAQLDKSGLPSDRFFAERPEGSVSTLKIQRTQQEDSAVYLCASSLAAGGGYEQYFGPGTRLTVT.

This clone was seen a single time. V is TRBV21-1 and J is TRBJ1-6. TRBV21-1 is described as a pseudogene. This CDR3 comprises 16 residues. The CDR3 bases are TGTGCCAGCAGCACTTGGCGGTGCTCCTATAATTCACCCCTCCACTTT. Amino acid sequence: CASSTWRCSYNSPLHF.